The 7 T cell receptor beta chains in this list originate from one sample, sequenced in a study of vaccination and CD4 T cells after COVID-19. Which antigens these TCRs recognize remains unknown. Cultured CD4+ T cells had their DNA profiled by the Oncomine TCR Beta short-read assay. DNA came from CD4+ T cells after culture. TCRdb used MiXCR to reprocess the PCR reads, holding one entry per CDR3 protein. The sample has 9,000 to 10,000 distinct CDR3 sequences, roughly 34% seen once. As for treatment: approximately nine-day PBMC culture with coronavirus spike peptide pools or control peptides (ViraFEST assay). Those CD4+ T cells from the unexposed donor predate the COVID-19 pandemic (2011-2018). The sample taken for sequencing was CD4+ T cells from blood, cultured in vitro. Receptor source: a human donor in good health.

The chain combines TRBV5-8 with TRBJ2-7; 9 bases fit TRBD1. Unmatched junction bases numbered 7, after V lost 3 bases and J lost 3 bases. This CDR3 contains 15 residues. Germline CDR1 SGHTS, CDR2 YDEGEE. The CDR3, as DNA: TGTGCCAGCAGCTCCCGCGGGGGACAGGGCTACGAGCAGTACTTC. Translated: CASSSRGGQGYEQYF.

V and J are TRBV10-3 and TRBJ2-2, with 8 bases aligning to TRBD1. The CDR3 covers 15 residues. V trimming: 7 bases; J trimming: 2 bases; junction bases outside the gene matches: 6. CDR1 and CDR2 (germline): ENHRY, SYGVKD. In DNA, the CDR3 is TGTGCCATCACCCAAGGACAGGGTAACACCGGGGAGCTGTTTTTT. Translated: CAITQGQGNTGELFF.

The chain carries TRBV20-1 and TRBJ2-5, with a weak D call TRBD1 (6 bases). The CDR3 extends over 12 amino acids. Between the trimmed V and J ends, which lost 3 bases and 1 base, there was a span of 6 bases. CDR1 and CDR2 (germline): DFQATT, SNEGSKA (reference sequence). CDR3 nucleotides: TGCAGTGCTAGGGACAGCCAAGAGACCCAGTACTTC. Amino acids: CSARDSQETQYF.

This clonotype was seen a few times. The V and J genes are TRBV10-3 and TRBJ1-2; TRBD1 is a possible D gene (5 bases). The V gene's germline CDR1 is ENHRY and CDR2 SYGVKD. The ends were cut back, 3 bases at V and 6 bases at J, with 17 bases in the middle. This CDR3 comprises 15 residues. In DNA form, the CDR3 reads TGTGCCATCAGTGACCGGGGGGGAGGGGAGGATGGCTACACCTTC. Translation: CAISDRGGGEDGYTF.

CDR3: CASSIRNGDRVQPQHF. The CDR3 coding sequence is TGTGCCAGTAGTATACGGAATGGGGACAGGGTCCAGCCCCAGCATTTT. The chain uses TRBV19 and TRBJ1-5; TRBD1 aligns across 9 bases. Germline V gene lookup returns CDR1 LNHDA and CDR2 SQIVND (reference sequence). This CDR3 has 16 residues. The J segment lost 7 bases and the V segment lost 2 bases, leaving 9 bases of the junction unmatched.

J is TRBJ1-2 and V is TRBV2; D unresolved. Germline V CDR1 and CDR2: SNHLY, FYNNEI. This CDR3 has 12 residues. Trimming shortened V by 5 bases and J by 8 bases, and 12 bases separated the two germline ends. In nucleotides, the CDR3 is TGTGCCAGCAGTACCGGGTTACAGGGCTACACCTTC. Translating gives CASSTGLQGYTF.

This rearrangement joins TRBV7-8 to TRBJ2-3; the match to TRBD2 covers 7 bases. This CDR3 comprises 16 residues. With V trimmed by 5 bases and J by 0 bases, 8 bases remained unmatched. Germline V gene data show CDR1 as SGHVS and CDR2 as FQNEAQ. Here the CDR3 reads CASSPRDYRSTDTQYF. The DNA of the CDR3 is TGTGCCAGCAGCCCGAGGGACTATCGGAGCACAGATACGCAGTATTTT.